These 5 T cell receptor beta chains originate from one sample sequenced in a study of blood T cell repertoires in COVID-19. The data were produced by immunoSEQ multiplex PCR, yet TCRdb's version contains in-frame clones alone and is incomplete. This sample yields roughly 320,000 clones, of which 89% are seen a single time; approximately 2% belongs to the top ten. Sequencing was carried out using peripheral blood. The receptors originated from a young woman with COVID-19, enrolled during active disease.

CDR3 coding DNA: TGTGCCAGCAGCTTAGCAGGGGCCAATGAAAAACTGTTTTTT. This sequence encodes CASSLAGANEKLFF. The rearrangement links TRBV13 to TRBJ1-4; D is perhaps TRBD1 (6 bases). CDR1 and CDR2 from the germline V gene are PRHDT and FYEKMQ (reference sequence). V shed 1 base and J shed 5 bases, with 8 bases lying between them. The length of the CDR3 is 14 residues.

V usage is TRBV6-6 and J usage is TRBJ2-7; D remains ambiguous. V gave up 3 bases and J gave up 5 bases, with 14 bases separating them. Germline lookup yields CDR1 MNHNY and CDR2 SVGAGI (reference sequence). This CDR3 has 14 amino acids. The CDR3 DNA reads TGTGCCAGCAGTTATACGACAAGCTACGACGAGCAGTACTTC. Translated: CASSYTTSYDEQYF.

In its sample, this clone was seen once. This chain uses TRBV6-6 with TRBJ1-5, with 7 nucleotides matching TRBD1. After removal of 5 bases from V and 7 bases from J, the junction contained 20 bases not matched to a gene. The CDR3 covers 18 residues. Germline V gene sequence: CDR1 MNHNY, CDR2 SVGAGI (reference sequence). The CDR3 DNA is TGTGCCAGCAGTCCCCTAAAAGACAGGGTTTCTTATGGACAGCCCCAGCATTTT. Residues: CASSPLKDRVSYGQPQHF.

The genes are TRBV18 and TRBJ2-2; D is perhaps TRBD2 (7 bases). The CDR3 length is 17 residues. Trimming shortened V by 0 bases and J by 0 bases, and 11 bases separated the two germline ends. Germline V gene sequence: CDR1 KGHSH, CDR2 LQKENI. The CDR3 protein is CASSPPAGAANTGELFF. CDR3 sequence (DNA): TGTGCCAGCTCACCACCCGCGGGGGCCGCGAACACCGGGGAGCTGTTTTTT.

This sequence joins TRBV3-1 (or the pseudogene TRBV3-2) and TRBJ2-1, with TRBD2 as a possible D gene (5 bases). This CDR3 is built from 15 residues. V was clipped by 1 base and J by 2 bases, with 9 bases between them. The germline gives CDR1 LGHDT, CDR2 YNNKEL (reference sequence). The CDR3 DNA sequence: TGTGCCAGCAGCCAAGCTGAGCGGCCCTACAATGAGCAGTTCTTC. It encodes CASSQAERPYNEQFF.